The sequence of this TCR beta chain was determined in a study of T-cell reconstitution after alpha-beta-depleted transplantation in children. Study-wide results and caveats: For some patients, TCRbeta diversity was high at day 60 because of recipient T cells and thymic progenitors that survived. After transplant, at about two months, alpha-beta T cells were reportedly derived from several hundred expanded graft clones. At one year after transplant, newly produced T cells mostly accounted for T-cell counts and diversity.

Preparation of the TCRbeta library involved a method that used unique molecular identifiers. TCRdb fed the PCR reads into MiXCR, producing one record per CDR3 protein. The profile shows under 400,000 distinct CDR3 sequences, roughly 25% of them singletons. This clonotype was seen repeatedly, ten times or more. No antigen is known for it. V lost 3 bases, J lost 5 bases, and 7 bases stayed unmatched. The CDR3 runs to 15 residues. The specimen comprised PBMCs, mostly from graft donor cells, sampled 180 days after TCRalphabeta/CD19-depleted stem cell transplant. This clonotype was sampled from a male patient aged 10 to 17 who had a stem cell transplant for acute lymphoblastic leukemia, so the T cells may come from the graft donor. The rearrangement links TRBV12-3 or TRBV12-4 to TRBJ2-1; 7 bases are shared with TRBD2. CDR3 DNA: TGTGCCAGCAGTTTTCGGCGGGGGTCCGACAATGAGCAGTTCTTC. Amino acids: CASSFRRGSDNEQFF.